The 13 T cell receptor beta chains below come from one sample, sequenced in a study of CD8 T cells in ankylosing spondylitis. Overall study results and limits: Seemingly characteristic of ankylosing spondylitis blood was a TCR beta motif consisting of 7 or 8 highly homologous variants.

MiXCR, run by TCRdb on the 5' RACE reads, gives a single entry per CDR3 protein. The table has roughly 370,000 distinct CDR3 sequences, approximately 20% seen once. No antigen is known for these receptors. Sequencing was performed on blood, either unsorted or a sorted T cell fraction (not recorded which). All receptors come from a male donor with ankylosing spondylitis.

The sample holds a few counts of this clonotype. A read error may account for a junction end that differs from germline. The rearrangement links TRBV7-7 to TRBJ2-3; no reliable D call. Looked up from germline, CDR1 is SSHAT and CDR2 is FNYEAQ (reference sequence). The CDR3 is 15 residues long. This CDR3 reads CASSIGGPDWDTQYF. The CDR3 DNA reads as TGTGCTAGCAGCATAGGTGGCCCTGACTGGGATACGCAGTATTTT.

This clonotype was seen a few times. J is TRBJ2-1 and V is TRBV4-3; 10 bases match TRBD2. Germline values: CDR1 LGHNA, CDR2 YSLEER. Trimming at V came to 1 base and at J to 2 bases, leaving 5 bases not matched to a gene. The CDR3 length is 17 residues. Written as DNA, the CDR3 is TGCGCCAGCAGCCAAGGGGCTAGCGGGAGCACCTACAATGAGCAGTTCTTC. It encodes CASSQGASGSTYNEQFF.

Worth noting for this clonotype: At one end, the junction sequence differs from germline, possibly due to a read error. The chain carries TRBV19 and TRBJ1-1; maybe TRBD1 (5 bases). The length of the CDR3 is 16 residues. Per germline, CDR1 LNHDA and CDR2 SQIVND (reference sequence). This CDR3 is CASSSIGTGMNTEAFF. In nucleotides, the CDR3 is TGTGCCAGTAGTTCCATCGGAACAGGAATGAATACTGAAGCTTTCTTT.

This clonotype showed up just a few times. V gene TRBV6-1 combines with J gene TRBJ2-1, with a tentative D call TRBD2 (6 bases). Germline V gives CDR1 MNHNS, CDR2 SASEGT. Trimming cost V 4 bases and J 13 bases, with 20 bases left between them. The CDR3 runs to 14 residues. The CDR3 DNA is TGTGCCAGCAGTGCGGCAGGTCGGGACTCGCGACAGTTCTTC. This sequence encodes CASSAAGRDSRQFF.

The chain is built from TRBV20-1 and TRBJ2-1, with 11 bases that match TRBD2. Germline CDR1 is DFQATT and CDR2 is SNEGSKA (reference sequence). With 6 bases clipped from V and 2 bases from J, the junction kept 3 bases outside the gene matches. The CDR3 sequence is 14 residues long. The CDR3, as DNA: TGCAGTGCCCCACTAGCGGGGGCCTACAATGAGCAGTTCTTC. Amino acid sequence: CSAPLAGAYNEQFF.

The chain couples TRBV7-2 to TRBJ2-3, with D uncertain. CDR1 is SGHTA and CDR2 is FQGNSA in the germline V gene. Trimming stripped 1 base from V and 8 bases from J, with 19 bases between. This CDR3 contains 16 residues. The CDR3 coding sequence is TGTGCCAGCAGCTTAGGATCCACCACGCCAAGGACTACGCAGTATTTT. This translates into CASSLGSTTPRTTQYF.

This chain links TRBV10-3 with TRBJ2-3; D might be TRBD1 (6 bases). Between the trimmed V and J ends, which lost 10 bases and 3 bases, there was a span of 14 bases. Germline CDR1 reads ENHRY; CDR2 reads SYGVKD. This CDR3 region has 13 residues. The CDR3 nucleotides read TGTGCCACTACAGGGTTTCAAACAGATACGCAGTATTTT. Residues: CATTGFQTDTQYF.

The rearrangement joins TRBV10-3 to TRBJ1-2, with 11 bases aligning to TRBD1. The CDR3 is 15 amino acids. The junction had 7 bases not matched to a gene; V was cut back by 4 bases and J by 6 bases. Germline CDR1 and CDR2: ENHRY and SYGVKD. In DNA, the CDR3 is TGTGCCATCAGTGTCCAGGGACAGGGGGGTGATGGCTACACCTTC. This gives the protein CAISVQGQGGDGYTF.

This clonotype has at least ten counts. This chain links TRBV20-1 with TRBJ2-3; 14 nucleotides match TRBD2. The germline V gene encodes CDR1 DFQATT and CDR2 SNEGSKA (reference sequence). The CDR3 has 17 amino acids. With V trimmed by 1 base and J by 2 bases, 5 bases remained unmatched. CDR3 sequence (DNA): TGCAGTGCTAGAGGGACTAGCGGGAGGCTATACACAGATACGCAGTATTTT. Its protein product is CSARGTSGRLYTDTQYF.

The J gene is TRBJ2-7, the V gene TRBV7-2, with D hard to call. CDR1 is SGHTA, CDR2 FQGNSA, per germline. The CDR3 has 14 amino acids. The ends were cut back, 2 bases at V and 4 bases at J, with 12 bases in the middle. This CDR3 is CASSLPGNTYEQYF. CDR3 nucleotides: TGTGCCAGCAGCTTACCCGGTAACACTTACGAGCAGTACTTC.

This clonotype was seen only a few times. The J gene is TRBJ2-2, the V gene TRBV25-1; D not resolved. CDR3 length: 13 residues. V was trimmed by 9 bases and J by 4 bases, leaving 12 bases between them. Germline values: CDR1 MGHDK, CDR2 SYGVNS. The CDR3 reads CASARLGTGELFF. The CDR3 DNA reads as TGTGCCAGTGCCCGGTTAGGCACCGGGGAGCTGTTTTTT.

This clonotype has only a few counts. V usage is TRBV20-1 and J usage is TRBJ1-4; TRBD1 might be the D (5 bases). The germline V gene has CDR1 DFQATT and CDR2 SNEGSKA (reference sequence). The CDR3 runs to 15 residues. Trimming took off 3 bases at V and 8 bases at J, with 19 bases between the two ends. The DNA of the CDR3 is TGCAGTGCTAGCCCCTTCGACAGCGCGGGGGAAAAACTGTTTTTT. Amino acids: CSASPFDSAGEKLFF.

Only one count was recorded for this clonotype. The genes are TRBV6-1 and TRBJ2-1; 9 bases map to TRBD2. The CDR3 contains 16 residues. V lost 6 bases and J lost 0; bases outside the gene matches: 6. CDR1 and CDR2 (germline): MNHNS, SASEGT. In DNA form, the CDR3 reads TGTGCCAGCAGGGCCCTAGCGGGAAGCTCCTACAATGAGCAGTTCTTC. It yields the protein CASRALAGSSYNEQFF.